A single sample is the source of the 19 T cell receptor beta chains below, sequenced in a study of graft-versus-host responses after intestinal transplantation. Generated by immunoSEQ multiplex PCR, the TCRdb table keeps only in-frame clones and is missing some. The sample has tens of thousands of clones, around 90% seen once. Sample: bone marrow, taken around 720 days after intestinal transplantation. The origin of the receptors is a human patient who received an intestinal transplant, so some T cells may come from the graft donor.

Only a few counts were recorded for this clone. V is TRBV5-1 and J is TRBJ2-7, with no clear D. The V gene lost 2 bases and the J gene lost 3 bases, with 9 bases spanning the gap. This CDR3 has 13 residues. CDR1 is SGHRS and CDR2 is YFSETQ in the germline V gene. The CDR3 sequence: CASSLYGYYEQYF. The CDR3 coding sequence is TGCGCCAGCAGCTTATACGGATACTACGAGCAGTACTTC.

The rearrangement links TRBV4-2 to TRBJ1-3; 9 bases match TRBD1. Unmatched junction bases numbered 12, after V lost 2 bases and J lost 4 bases. Germline V gene lookup returns CDR1 LGHNA and CDR2 YNFKEQ. The CDR3 spans 18 residues. The CDR3 is CASSQLAAIGTGGNTIYF. In DNA, the CDR3 is TGTGCCAGCAGCCAACTCGCCGCAATCGGGACAGGGGGAAACACCATATATTTT.

The chain combines TRBV28 with TRBJ1-3; D call uncertain. The V gene lost 3 bases and the J gene lost 6 bases, with 15 bases spanning the gap. The germline CDR1 and CDR2 sequences are MDHEN and SYDVKM. CDR3 length equals 15 residues. CDR3 loop: CASSFFRGGVNTIYF. CDR3 bases: TGTGCCAGCAGTTTCTTCCGGGGTGGTGTAAACACCATATATTTT.

This chain links TRBV6-6 with TRBJ1-1, with D unresolved. Germline CDR1 reads MNHNY; CDR2 reads SVGAGI (reference sequence). Trimming shortened V by 8 bases and J by 2 bases, and 12 bases separated the two germline ends. CDR3 length equals 13 residues. For the CDR3, the DNA is TGTGCCAGCCAGCGTATTGAAAACACTGAAGCTTTCTTT. Its translation is CASQRIENTEAFF.

This chain joins TRBV27 and TRBJ1-5; the match to TRBD1 covers 7 bases. Germline assignment: CDR1 MNHEY and CDR2 SMNVEV (reference sequence). The trim removed 6 bases at V and 0 bases at J, leaving 2 bases unmatched. CDR3 length equals 14 residues. Written as DNA, the CDR3 is TGTGCCAGCAGCCAGGGGGATAGCAATCAGCCCCAGCATTTT. It specifies CASSQGDSNQPQHF.

The rearrangement joins TRBV15 to TRBJ2-5, with D perhaps assigned TRBD1 or TRBD2 (5 bases each). V shed 0 bases and J shed 2 bases, with 10 bases lying between them. Germline V CDR1 and CDR2: LNHNV, YYDKDF (reference sequence). The CDR3 consists of 15 residues. The DNA for the CDR3 is TGTGCCACCAGCAGAGACAGGGACCGACAAGAGACCCAGTACTTC. Encoded protein: CATSRDRDRQETQYF.

The chain couples TRBV29-1 to TRBJ2-1; perhaps TRBD2 as D (6 bases). CDR3 length: 16 residues. Trimming took 3 bases from V and 2 from J, leaving 17 bases between them. CDR1 is SQVTM, CDR2 ANQGSEA, per germline. In DNA, the CDR3 is TGCAGCGTTGAGCCCAGACAGCGGGCAACCTACAATGAGCAGTTCTTC. It codes for CSVEPRQRATYNEQFF.

V gene TRBV14 combines with J gene TRBJ1-6; TRBD1 matches at 9 bases. Trimming cost V 0 bases and J 2 bases; bases outside gene matches: 11. The CDR3 runs to 20 residues. CDR1 is SGHDN, CDR2 FVKESK, per germline. The CDR3 nucleotides read TGTGCCAGCAGCCAAGATATAACAGGGGGCCTTAGGGCCTATAATTCACCCCTCCACTTT. It codes for CASSQDITGGLRAYNSPLHF.

The rearrangement uses TRBV9 and TRBJ2-5; D might be TRBD2 (6 bases). Germline lookup yields CDR1 SGDLS and CDR2 YYNGEE. The V end was cut by 2 bases, the J end by 3 bases, with 8 bases between. The CDR3 covers 13 residues. CDR3 DNA sequence: TGTGCCAGCAGCGTCTCTAGCGAAGAGACCCAGTACTTC. Protein product: CASSVSSEETQYF.

The chain uses TRBV7-6 and TRBJ1-3, with D unresolved. There are 15 residues in the CDR3. Germline V gene sequence: CDR1 SGHVS, CDR2 FNYEAQ. Trimming stripped 5 bases from V and 2 bases from J, with 13 bases between. CDR3 sequence (DNA): TGTGCCAGCAGCCACAGCGGCGGGACTGGAAACACCATATATTTT. Protein: CASSHSGGTGNTIYF.

A single count supports this clone. V usage is TRBV5-1 and J usage is TRBJ2-7, with 9 bases fitting TRBD2. Germline trimming cut 3 bases from V and 1 base from J; bases unmatched to any gene: 8. The CDR3 consists of 16 residues. Germline loops: CDR1 SGHRS, CDR2 YFSETQ. For the CDR3, the DNA is TGCGCCAGCAGCTCCGGCGGGAGGGGAGGTTCCTACGAGCAGTACTTC. This sequence encodes CASSSGGRGGSYEQYF.

The chain couples TRBV27 to TRBJ2-5; maybe TRBD1 (6 bases). CDR3 length: 15 residues. V was clipped by 5 bases and J by 2 bases, with 15 bases between them. Per germline, CDR1 MNHEY and CDR2 SMNVEV (reference sequence). CDR3 nucleotide sequence: TGTGCCAGCAGTCCAACGACAGGTGCTCAAGAGACCCAGTACTTC. Translation gives CASSPTTGAQETQYF.

This chain links TRBV7-3 with TRBJ2-2, with 8 positions matching TRBD1. The junction had 8 bases not matched to a gene; V was cut back by 5 bases and J by 0 bases. CDR1 and CDR2 (germline): SGHTA, FQGTGA. This CDR3 has 17 residues. CDR3: CASSQGAPGSNTGELFF. CDR3 in DNA: TGTGCCAGCAGCCAGGGGGCCCCAGGCTCGAACACCGGGGAGCTGTTTTTT.

This clone appeared a single time. The chain links TRBV2 to TRBJ1-1; no clear D gene. The CDR3 consists of 14 residues. V was pared by 7 bases and J by 1 base, with 13 bases between. Germline V gene lookup returns CDR1 SNHLY and CDR2 FYNNEI. For the CDR3, the DNA is TGTGCCAGCAATGAGGTAAAGAGGAACACTGAAGCTTTCTTT. Translating it yields CASNEVKRNTEAFF. The variable domain in full, completed from reference TRBV2 and TRBJ1-1, reads EPEVTQTPSHQVTQMGQEVILRCVPISNHLYFYWYRQILGQKVEFLVSFYNNEISEKSEIFDDQFSVERPDGSNFTLKIRSTKLEDSAMYFCASNEVKRNTEAFFGQGTRLTVV.

The rearrangement joins TRBV9 to TRBJ2-1; 7 bases fit TRBD2. From germline, CDR1 is SGDLS and CDR2 YYNGEE. The V gene end was trimmed by 4 bases and the J gene end by 0 bases; junction bases not matched to a gene: 1. This CDR3 contains 14 residues. This CDR3 is CASSPGGSYNEQFF. The CDR3 DNA reads as TGTGCCAGCAGCCCGGGGGGCTCCTACAATGAGCAGTTCTTC.

This sequence joins TRBV11-2 and TRBJ1-2; 9 nucleotides align to TRBD1. J gave up 1 base and V 4 bases, and 10 bases lay outside the gene matches. Germline CDR1 and CDR2: SGHAT and FQNNGV. This CDR3 is built from 17 residues. The CDR3 coding sequence is TGTGCCAGCAGCTCCCCCTTAGGGACAGGGAGTAACTATGGCTACACCTTC. This sequence encodes CASSSPLGTGSNYGYTF. Using reference TRBV11-2 and TRBJ1-2 for the parts outside the CDR3, the full variable domain is EAGVAQSPRYKIIEKRQSVAFWCNPISGHATLYWYQQILGQGPKLLIQFQNNGVVDDSQLPKDRFSAERLKGVDSTLKIQPAKLEDSAVYLCASSSPLGTGSNYGYTFGSGTRLTVV.

V usage is TRBV5-1 and J usage is TRBJ1-1, with D maybe TRBD1 (5 bases). Germline V CDR1 and CDR2: SGHRS, YFSETQ. This CDR3 region has 15 residues. The ends were cut back, 2 bases at V and 1 base at J, with 12 bases in the middle. CDR3 in DNA: TGCGCCAGCAGCTTAGCTACAGGCGAGAACACTGAAGCTTTCTTT. Translated, it gives CASSLATGENTEAFF.

The chain couples TRBV7-6 to TRBJ2-7; 7 bases agree with TRBD1. The V gene end was trimmed by 2 bases and the J gene end by 0 bases; junction bases not matched to a gene: 7. The CDR3 is 16 amino acids. The germline gives CDR1 SGHVS, CDR2 FNYEAQ. The CDR3 bases are TGTGCCAGCAGCTTATCCGGGACAGAGAACTCCTACGAGCAGTACTTC. Encoded protein: CASSLSGTENSYEQYF.

Turning to this clone: The junction differs from germline at one of its ends, possibly a read error. The rearrangement uses TRBV10-3 and TRBJ2-5; the D gene is possibly TRBD1 (5 bases). Germline V gives CDR1 ENHRY, CDR2 SYGVKD. This CDR3 is 13 amino acids long. The DNA of the CDR3 is TGTGCCACGGGTACAGGTGGGGAAGAGATCCAGTACTTC. This translates into CATGTGGEEIQYF.